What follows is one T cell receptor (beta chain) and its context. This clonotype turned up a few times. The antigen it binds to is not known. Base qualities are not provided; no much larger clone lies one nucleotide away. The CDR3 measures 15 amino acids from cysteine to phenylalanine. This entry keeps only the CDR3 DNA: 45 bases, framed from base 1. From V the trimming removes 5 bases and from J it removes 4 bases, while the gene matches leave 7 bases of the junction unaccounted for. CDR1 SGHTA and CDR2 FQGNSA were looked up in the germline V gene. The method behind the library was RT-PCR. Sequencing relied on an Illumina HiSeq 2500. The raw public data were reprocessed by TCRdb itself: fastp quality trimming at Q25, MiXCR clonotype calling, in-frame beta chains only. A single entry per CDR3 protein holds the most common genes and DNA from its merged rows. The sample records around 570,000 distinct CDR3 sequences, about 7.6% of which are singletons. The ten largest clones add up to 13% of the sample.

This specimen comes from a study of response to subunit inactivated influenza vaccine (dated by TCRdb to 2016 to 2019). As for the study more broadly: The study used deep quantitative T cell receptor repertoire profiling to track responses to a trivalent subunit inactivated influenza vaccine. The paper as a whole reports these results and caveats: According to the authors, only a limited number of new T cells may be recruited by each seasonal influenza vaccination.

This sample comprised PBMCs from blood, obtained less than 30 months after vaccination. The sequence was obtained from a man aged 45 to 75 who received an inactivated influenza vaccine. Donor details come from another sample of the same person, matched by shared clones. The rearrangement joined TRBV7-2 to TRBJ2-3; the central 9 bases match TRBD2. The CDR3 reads CASSNLAGISDTQYF. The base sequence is TGTGCCAGCAGCAATCTAGCGGGGATCTCAGATACGCAGTATTTT.